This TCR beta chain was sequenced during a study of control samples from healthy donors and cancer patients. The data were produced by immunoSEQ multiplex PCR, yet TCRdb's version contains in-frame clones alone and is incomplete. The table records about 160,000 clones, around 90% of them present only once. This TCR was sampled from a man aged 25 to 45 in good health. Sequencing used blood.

CDR3 loop: CASSSPLNEQFF. CDR3 nucleotide sequence: TGTGCCAGCAGCTCCCCTCTTAATGAGCAGTTCTTC. The J gene is TRBJ2-1, the V gene TRBV7-9, with D hard to call. Germline V lookup: CDR1 SEHNR, CDR2 FQNEAQ (reference sequence). With 4 bases removed from V and 7 bases from J, the gap between germline ends came to 8 bases. The CDR3 is 12 residues long.